The clone carrying this TCR beta chain was detected only a few times. Its antigen remains unknown. Germline V gene sequence: CDR1 MDHEN, CDR2 SYDVKM. The length of the CDR3 is 14 residues. V lost 6 bases and J 0 bases, leaving 9 bases between the germline ends. These data come from a study of T cell responses to AZD1222 COVID-19 vaccine. The method was immunoSEQ multiplex PCR; TCRdb's version includes in-frame clones alone and lacks a portion of them. The sample includes approximately 110,000 clones, nearly 90% seen only once; the top ten take around 2.3%. Study-level points and caveats: Variant regions that are unmutated are reportedly the target of nearly half of spike-specific TCRs.

The sample in question was peripheral blood, obtained 28 days after the second AZD1222 dose. The rearrangement links TRBV28 to TRBJ1-3, with no clear D. This clonotype was obtained from an adult who received the AZD1222 COVID-19 vaccine. The CDR3 reads CASRGSYSGNTIYF. The CDR3 DNA is TGTGCCAGCAGGGGCTCATACTCTGGAAACACCATATATTTT.